This TCR beta chain was sequenced for a study of OX40 agonist ivuxolimab in advanced cancers. V gave up 5 bases and J gave up 3 bases; unmatched junction bases: 3. The CDR3 length is 14 residues. Looked up from germline, CDR1 is SGHAT and CDR2 is FQNNGV. Generated by immunoSEQ multiplex PCR, the TCRdb table keeps only in-frame clones and is missing some. Among tens of thousands of clones listed, about four fifths were seen once. The rearrangement uses TRBV11-2 and TRBJ2-7; 11 nucleotides line up with TRBD1. The specimen comprised CD4+ or CD8+ T cells sorted from blood, sampled in a trial of the OX40 agonist ivuxolimab. The sequence came from an adult with an advanced solid tumor such as melanoma, head and neck, liver or kidney cancer. Here the CDR3 reads CASSPGTGGYEQYF. The CDR3 DNA follows: TGTGCCAGCAGCCCCGGGACAGGGGGCTACGAGCAGTACTTC.